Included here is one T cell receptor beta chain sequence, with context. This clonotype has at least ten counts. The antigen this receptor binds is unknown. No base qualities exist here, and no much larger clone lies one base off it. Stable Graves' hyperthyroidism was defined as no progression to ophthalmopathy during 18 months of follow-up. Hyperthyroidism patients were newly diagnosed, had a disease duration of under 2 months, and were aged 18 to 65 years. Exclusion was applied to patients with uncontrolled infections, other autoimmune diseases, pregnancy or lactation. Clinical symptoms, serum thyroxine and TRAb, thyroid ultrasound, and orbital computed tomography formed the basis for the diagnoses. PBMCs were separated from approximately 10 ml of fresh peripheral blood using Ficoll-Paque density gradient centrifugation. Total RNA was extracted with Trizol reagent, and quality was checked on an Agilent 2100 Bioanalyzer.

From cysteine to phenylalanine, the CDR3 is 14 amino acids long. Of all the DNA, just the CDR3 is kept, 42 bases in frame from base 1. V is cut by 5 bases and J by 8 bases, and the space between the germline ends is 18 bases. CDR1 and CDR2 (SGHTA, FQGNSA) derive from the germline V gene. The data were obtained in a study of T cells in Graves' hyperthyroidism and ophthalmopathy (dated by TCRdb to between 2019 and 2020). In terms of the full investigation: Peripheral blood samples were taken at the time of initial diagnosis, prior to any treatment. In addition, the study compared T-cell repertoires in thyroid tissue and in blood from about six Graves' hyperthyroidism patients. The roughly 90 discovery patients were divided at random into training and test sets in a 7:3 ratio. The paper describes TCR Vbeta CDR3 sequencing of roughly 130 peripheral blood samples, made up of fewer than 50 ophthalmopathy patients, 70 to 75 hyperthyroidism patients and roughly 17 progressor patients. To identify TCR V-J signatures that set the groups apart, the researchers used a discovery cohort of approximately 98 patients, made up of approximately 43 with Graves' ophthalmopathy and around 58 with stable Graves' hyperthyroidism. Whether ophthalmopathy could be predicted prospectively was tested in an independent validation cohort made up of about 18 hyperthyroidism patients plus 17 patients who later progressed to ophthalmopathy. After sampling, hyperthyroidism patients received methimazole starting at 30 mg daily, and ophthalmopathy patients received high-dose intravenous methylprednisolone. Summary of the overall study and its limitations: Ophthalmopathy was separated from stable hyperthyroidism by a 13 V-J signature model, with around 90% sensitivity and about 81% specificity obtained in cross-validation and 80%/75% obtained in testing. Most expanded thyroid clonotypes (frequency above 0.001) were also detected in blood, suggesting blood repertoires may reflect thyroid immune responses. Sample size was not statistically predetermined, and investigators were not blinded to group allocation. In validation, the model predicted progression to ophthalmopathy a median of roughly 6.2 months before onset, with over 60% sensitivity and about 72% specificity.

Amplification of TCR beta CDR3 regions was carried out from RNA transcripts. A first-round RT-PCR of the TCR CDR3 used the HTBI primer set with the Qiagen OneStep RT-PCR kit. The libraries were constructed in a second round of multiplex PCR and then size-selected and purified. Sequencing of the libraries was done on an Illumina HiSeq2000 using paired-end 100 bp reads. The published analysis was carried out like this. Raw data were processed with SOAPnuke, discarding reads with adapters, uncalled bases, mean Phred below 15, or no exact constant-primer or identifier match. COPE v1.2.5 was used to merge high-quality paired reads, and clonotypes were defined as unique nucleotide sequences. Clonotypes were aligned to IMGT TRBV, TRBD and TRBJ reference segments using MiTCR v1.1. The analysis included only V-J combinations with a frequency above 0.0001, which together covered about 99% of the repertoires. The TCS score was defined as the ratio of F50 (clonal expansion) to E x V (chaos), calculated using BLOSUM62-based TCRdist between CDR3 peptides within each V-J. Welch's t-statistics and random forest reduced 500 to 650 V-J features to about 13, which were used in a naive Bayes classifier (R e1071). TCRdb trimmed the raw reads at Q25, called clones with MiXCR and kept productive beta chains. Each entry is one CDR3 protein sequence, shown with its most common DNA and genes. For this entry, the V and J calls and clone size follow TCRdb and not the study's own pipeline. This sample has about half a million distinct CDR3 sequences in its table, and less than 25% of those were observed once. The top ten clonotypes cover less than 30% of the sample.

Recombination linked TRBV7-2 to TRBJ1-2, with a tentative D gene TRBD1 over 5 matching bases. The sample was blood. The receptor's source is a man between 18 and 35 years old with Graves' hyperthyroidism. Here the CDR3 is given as CASSPLGTGQGYTF. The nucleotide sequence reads TGTGCCAGCAGCCCCCTCGGGACGGGCCAAGGCTACACCTTC. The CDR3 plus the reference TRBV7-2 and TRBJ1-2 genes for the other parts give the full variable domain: GAGVSQSPSNKVTEKGKDVELRCDPISGHTALYWYRQSLGQGLEFLIYFQGNSAPDKSGLPSDRFSAERTGGSVSTLTIQRTQQEDSAVYLCASSPLGTGQGYTFGSGTRLTVV.